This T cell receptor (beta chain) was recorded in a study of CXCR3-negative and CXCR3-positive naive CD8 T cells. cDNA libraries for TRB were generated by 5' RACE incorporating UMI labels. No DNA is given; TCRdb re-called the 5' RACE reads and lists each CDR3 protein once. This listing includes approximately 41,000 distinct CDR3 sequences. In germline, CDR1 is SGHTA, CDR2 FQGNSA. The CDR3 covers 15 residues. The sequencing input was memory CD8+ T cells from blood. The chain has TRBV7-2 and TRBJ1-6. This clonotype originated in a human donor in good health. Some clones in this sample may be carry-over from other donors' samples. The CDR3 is CASSLFRQLNSPLHF.